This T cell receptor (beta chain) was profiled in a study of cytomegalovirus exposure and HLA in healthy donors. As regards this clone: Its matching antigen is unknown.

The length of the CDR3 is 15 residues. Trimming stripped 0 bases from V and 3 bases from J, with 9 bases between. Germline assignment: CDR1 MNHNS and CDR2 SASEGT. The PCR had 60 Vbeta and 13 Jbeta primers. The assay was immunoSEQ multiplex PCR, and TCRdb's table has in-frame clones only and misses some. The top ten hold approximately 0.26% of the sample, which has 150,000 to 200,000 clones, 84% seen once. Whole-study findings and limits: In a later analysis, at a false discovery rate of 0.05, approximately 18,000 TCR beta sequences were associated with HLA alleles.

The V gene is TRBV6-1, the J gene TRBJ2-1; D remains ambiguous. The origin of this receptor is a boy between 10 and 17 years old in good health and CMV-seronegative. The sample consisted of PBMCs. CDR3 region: CASSEASTYYNEQFF. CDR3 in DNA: TGTGCCAGCAGTGAAGCTTCGACATACTACAATGAGCAGTTCTTC.